The subject of this entry is one T cell receptor beta chain. Trimming left V 2 bases short and J 7 bases short, with 11 bases between. Germline-derived CDR1 and CDR2 are LNHDA and SQIVND (reference sequence). The CDR3 covers 13 residues. Generated by immunoSEQ multiplex PCR, the TCRdb table keeps only in-frame clones and is missing some. This sample has 50,000 to 65,000 clones, with about 86% found just once. The record originates from a study of blood T cell repertoires in COVID-19. The source is a man aged 40-49 years with acute or convalescent COVID-19. This rearrangement joins TRBV19 to TRBJ1-2; possibly TRBD1 for D (5 bases). The sample consisted of peripheral blood. The CDR3 region has the DNA TGTGCCAGTAGTATAATAGGGGATCCTGGCTACACCTTC. Amino acids: CASSIIGDPGYTF.